Below, 30 T cell receptor beta chains from the same sample are listed, as sequenced in a study of response to subunit inactivated influenza vaccine. TCRdb reprocessed the RT-PCR reads via MiXCR and lists one record per CDR3 protein. The data show 590,000 or so distinct CDR3 sequences, 12% to 15% seen once. Source: PBMCs from blood, taken less than 15 days before vaccination. The receptor set was obtained from a man aged 50-59 years who received an inactivated influenza vaccine.

This clonotype was counted ten times or more. This chain uses TRBV7-9 with TRBJ2-1; D is unclear. The CDR3 covers 12 residues. Per the germline V gene, CDR1 is SEHNR and CDR2 is FQNEAQ (reference sequence). The V end was cut by 8 bases, the J end by 5 bases, with 10 bases between. CDR3 nucleotide sequence: TGTGCCAGCCGCCCGGGTAACAATGAGCAGTTCTTC. Its translation: CASRPGNNEQFF. The full variable domain, with the rest looked up from reference TRBV7-9 and TRBJ2-1, is DTGVSQNPRHKITKRGQNVTFRCDPISEHNRLYWYRQTLGQGPEFLTYFQNEAQLEKSRLLSDRFSAERPKGSFSTLEIQRTEQGDSAMYLCASRPGNNEQFFGPGTRLTVL.

There are a few counts of this clonotype. The chain links TRBV29-1 to TRBJ1-1; the D is unclear. In germline, CDR1 is SQVTM, CDR2 ANQGSEA. Deletions cut 0 bases from V and 0 bases from J, with 5 bases between. This CDR3 comprises 13 residues. The CDR3 here is CSVEEVMNTEAFF. In DNA form, the CDR3 reads TGCAGCGTTGAAGAGGTCATGAACACTGAAGCTTTCTTT.

This clonotype was detected a few times. This sequence joins TRBV15 and TRBJ1-1, with 8 bases fitting TRBD1. Germline V CDR1 and CDR2: LNHNV, YYDKDF (reference sequence). The ends lost 2 bases at V and 5 bases at J; junction bases unmatched: 10. CDR3 size: 16 residues. The CDR3, as DNA: TGTGCCACCAGCAGACTTGGTCAGGGGGCAAGGACTGAAGCTTTCTTT. It encodes CATSRLGQGARTEAFF.

This clonotype has a handful of counts. The chain joins TRBV5-1 to TRBJ1-6; D may be TRBD1 (5 bases). The V gene's germline CDR1 is SGHRS and CDR2 YFSETQ. The ends were cut back, 4 bases at V and 9 bases at J, with 23 bases in the middle. CDR3 size: 17 residues. CDR3 DNA sequence: TGCGCCAGCAGCCCAACTATTCGGGGGGGGGTGGCTTCACCCCTCCACTTT. Translation gives CASSPTIRGGVASPLHF.

The genes are TRBV7-3 and TRBJ2-7; TRBD2 agrees at 14 bases. V shed 6 bases and J 3 bases; nucleotides not matched to a gene: 13. Germline V CDR1 and CDR2: SGHTA, FQGTGA. CDR3 size: 18 residues. The CDR3 DNA follows: TGTGCCAGCAGTTCACACACAAGACTAGCGGGAGGGTACTACGAGCAGTACTTC. Protein sequence: CASSSHTRLAGGYYEQYF.

The genes are TRBV12-3 or TRBV12-4 and TRBJ2-7; a possible D gene is TRBD1 (5 bases). Trimming removed 6 bases from V and 6 bases from J, with 15 bases in between. This CDR3 is 13 amino acids long. The CDR3: CASSTQGWGEQYF. As DNA, the CDR3 is TGTGCCAGCAGCACCCAGGGATGGGGCGAGCAGTACTTC.

This clonotype turned up a few times. The chain is built from TRBV29-1 and TRBJ2-5, with D perhaps matching TRBD2 (5 bases). Trimming took off 6 bases at V and 2 bases at J, with 10 bases between the two ends. The CDR3 covers 12 residues. Germline CDR1 is SQVTM and CDR2 is ANQGSEA. The CDR3 region is CSVDLRQETQYF. CDR3 nucleotide sequence: TGCAGCGTGGACTTGCGTCAAGAGACCCAGTACTTC.

The sample holds a few counts of this clonotype. The CDR3 DNA reads TGTGCCAGCACCGACTCTTTGGGCTCTGGGGCCAACGTCCTGACTTTC. Translating it yields CASTDSLGSGANVLTF. The J gene is TRBJ2-6, the V gene TRBV6-2 or TRBV6-3; D remains ambiguous. Between the trimmed V and J ends, which lost 7 bases and 0 bases, there was a span of 13 bases. CDR3 length: 16 amino acids. CDR1 is MNHEY and CDR2 is SVGEGT in the germline V gene.

There are a few counts of this clonotype. This chain connects TRBV6-2 or TRBV6-3 to TRBJ2-7, with TRBD2 matching over 7 bases. This CDR3 contains 16 residues. V shed 4 bases, J shed 5 bases, and the junction held 14 bases outside the gene matches. Germline V CDR1 and CDR2: MNHEY, SVGEGT. CDR3 loop: CASSLVFGTTSHEQYF. The CDR3 DNA reads TGTGCCAGCAGTTTGGTTTTCGGGACTACCTCACACGAGCAGTACTTC.

The chain uses TRBV12-3 or TRBV12-4 and TRBJ1-6, with D perhaps matching TRBD1 (5 bases). Trimming pared 0 bases from V and 10 bases from J, leaving 13 bases between. This CDR3 contains 15 residues. The CDR3 bases are TGTGCCAGCAGTTTAGCGCAGGGAGGAAACTCACCCCTCCACTTT. It encodes CASSLAQGGNSPLHF.

This rearrangement joins TRBV6-1 to TRBJ2-2, with D unresolved. The germline V gene has CDR1 MNHNS and CDR2 SASEGT. Trimming stripped 1 base from V and 4 bases from J, with 10 bases between. The CDR3 length is 15 residues. CDR3 sequence: CASSEVRRFTGELFF. The CDR3 DNA is TGTGCCAGCAGTGAAGTAAGAAGATTCACCGGGGAGCTGTTTTTT.

The J gene is TRBJ1-1, the V gene TRBV5-1; the D is unclear. Per germline, CDR1 SGHRS and CDR2 YFSETQ. The CDR3 covers 14 residues. Trimming took off 3 bases at V and 0 bases at J, with 9 bases between the two ends. The CDR3 reads CASSSRPLNTEAFF. For the CDR3, the DNA is TGCGCCAGCAGCTCGAGGCCTTTGAACACTGAAGCTTTCTTT.

The V call is TRBV12-3 or TRBV12-4, the J call TRBJ1-4; 11 bases line up with TRBD1. This CDR3 spans 17 amino acids. V lost 0 bases to trimming and J lost 4 bases; unmatched junction nucleotides: 4. The CDR3 region is CASSLAGTGGYNEKLFF. The CDR3 bases are TGTGCCAGCAGTTTAGCCGGGACAGGGGGTTATAATGAAAAACTGTTTTTT.

This chain links TRBV5-1 with TRBJ2-5; tentatively, D is TRBD2 (6 bases). The CDR3 has 14 residues. From germline, CDR1 is SGHRS and CDR2 YFSETQ. The V end was cut by 0 bases, the J end by 4 bases, with 10 bases between. This CDR3 is CASSLAGRVETQYF. The CDR3 coding sequence is TGCGCCAGCAGCTTGGCCGGGAGAGTAGAGACCCAGTACTTC.

The sample holds a few counts of this clonotype. J is TRBJ2-7 and V is TRBV24-1; D gene uncertain. Germline-derived CDR1 and CDR2 are KGHDR and SFDVKD. Between the trimmed V and J ends, which lost 2 bases and 4 bases, there was a span of 11 bases. This CDR3 has 14 amino acids. The CDR3, as DNA: TGTGCCACCAGTGATTCCCTAGGACGGTACGAGCAGTACTTC. Amino acid sequence: CATSDSLGRYEQYF.

The chain uses TRBV6-1 and TRBJ2-2; 9 bases align to TRBD2. Trimming cost V 4 bases and J 4 bases; bases outside gene matches: 10. Germline CDR1 and CDR2: MNHNS and SASEGT. This CDR3 contains 17 residues. The CDR3 DNA is TGTGCCAGCAGTGGACGGGGTAGCGGGGGAGCCACCGGGGAGCTGTTTTTT. This translates into CASSGRGSGGATGELFF.

Only a few counts were recorded for this clonotype. The chain links TRBV20-1 to TRBJ2-1; TRBD2 aligns across 12 bases. Per the germline V gene, CDR1 is DFQATT and CDR2 is SNEGSKA (reference sequence). With V trimmed by 0 bases and J by 7 bases, 10 bases remained unmatched. The CDR3 spans 17 residues. The CDR3 sequence is CSARDLLAGGPENEQFF. Here the CDR3 DNA reads TGCAGTGCTAGAGATTTGCTAGCGGGGGGGCCAGAGAATGAGCAGTTCTTC.

J is TRBJ2-6 and V is TRBV6-5; 8 bases fit TRBD1. Germline V gives CDR1 MNHEY, CDR2 SVGAGI. Trimming took 2 bases from V and 0 from J; bases not matched to a gene: 3. The length of the CDR3 is 17 residues. This CDR3 is CASSYGTGASGANVLTF. The CDR3 region has the DNA TGTGCCAGCAGTTACGGGACAGGAGCCTCTGGGGCCAACGTCCTGACTTTC.

This clonotype was seen a few times. The chain has TRBV5-1 and TRBJ1-3; D may be TRBD1 (5 bases). The V gene lost 6 bases and the J gene lost 0 bases, with 16 bases spanning the gap. Germline values: CDR1 SGHRS, CDR2 YFSETQ. The CDR3 sequence is 16 residues long. CDR3 bases: TGCGCCAGCACCTCGAAGCCAGGGATCTCTGGAAACACCATATATTTT. Translation: CASTSKPGISGNTIYF.

The J gene is TRBJ1-5, the V gene TRBV6-1; maybe TRBD1 (6 bases). Germline CDR1 and CDR2: MNHNS and SASEGT. This CDR3 has 16 residues. Between the trimmed V and J ends, which lost 4 bases and 4 bases, there was a span of 17 bases. The CDR3 here is CASSGTTDSINQPQHF. The DNA for the CDR3 is TGTGCCAGCAGTGGGACTACGGACAGTATAAATCAGCCCCAGCATTTT.

A few counts support this clonotype. The chain employs TRBV25-1 and TRBJ1-5; D unresolved. The germline V and J ends were trimmed by 3 bases and 2 bases, with 11 bases remaining between them. The length of the CDR3 is 15 residues. Germline V lookup: CDR1 MGHDK, CDR2 SYGVNS. CDR3 nucleotide sequence: TGTGCCAGCAGTGATCCCCGCAAGGGCAATCAGCCCCAGCATTTT. Protein: CASSDPRKGNQPQHF. Full variable domain (outside the CDR3, taken from reference TRBV25-1 and TRBJ1-5): EADIYQTPRYLVIGTGKKITLECSQTMGHDKMYWYQQDPGMELHLIHYSYGVNSTEKGDLSSESTVSRIRTEHFPLTLESARPSHTSQYLCASSDPRKGNQPQHFGDGTRLSIL.

This clonotype was detected only a few times. The gene calls are TRBV6-2 or TRBV6-3 and TRBJ2-1, with D perhaps matching TRBD1 (6 bases). Trimming took 6 bases from V and 0 from J, leaving 15 bases between them. From germline, CDR1 is MNHEY and CDR2 SVGEGT. The CDR3 loop spans 16 amino acids. CDR3 region: CASSFTGYASYNEQFF. The CDR3 bases are TGTGCCAGCAGCTTCACAGGGTACGCCTCCTACAATGAGCAGTTCTTC.

The chain has TRBV2 and TRBJ1-5; D is unresolved. This CDR3 has 14 residues. V lost 6 bases to trimming and J lost 0 bases, with 9 bases between them. CDR1 and CDR2 from the germline V gene are SNHLY and FYNNEI. The CDR3 is CASSTYYSNQPQHF. CDR3 in DNA: TGTGCCAGCAGCACCTACTATAGCAATCAGCCCCAGCATTTT.

This clonotype was seen more than once but under ten times. The genes are TRBV5-1 and TRBJ1-2; 7 positions match TRBD1. The ends lost 2 bases at V and 4 bases at J; junction bases unmatched: 5. Germline CDR1 and CDR2: SGHRS and YFSETQ. CDR3 length: 14 residues. CDR3 residues: CASSFEGGVYGYTF. CDR3 coding DNA: TGCGCCAGCAGCTTCGAAGGGGGCGTCTATGGCTACACCTTC.

The chain combines TRBV11-2 with TRBJ2-5; D may be TRBD1 or TRBD2 (6 bases each). The CDR3 runs to 14 residues. The germline V and J ends were trimmed by 2 bases and 4 bases, with 11 bases remaining between them. Germline V CDR1 and CDR2: SGHAT, FQNNGV. In DNA, the CDR3 is TGTGCCAGCAGCTTAAGGGGGGTGTTAGAGACCCAGTACTTC. This gives the protein CASSLRGVLETQYF.

The chain carries TRBV5-1 and TRBJ1-2; TRBD1 matches 10 bases. This CDR3 region has 13 residues. The ends lost 4 bases at V and 8 bases at J; junction bases unmatched: 5. Germline V gene data show CDR1 as SGHRS and CDR2 as YFSETQ. CDR3 DNA: TGCGCCAGCAGCGAGACAGGGGGCGCGGGCTACACCTTC. Protein product: CASSETGGAGYTF.

This clonotype has just a few counts. V and J are TRBV5-1 and TRBJ2-1, with D perhaps assigned TRBD1 or TRBD2 (6 bases each). The CDR3 spans 17 residues. Per the germline V gene, CDR1 is SGHRS and CDR2 is YFSETQ. With 5 bases removed from V and 3 bases from J, the gap between germline ends came to 21 bases. The CDR3 reads CASSMDPGGGYYNEQFF. In DNA, the CDR3 is TGCGCCAGCAGTATGGACCCAGGAGGGGGTTACTACAATGAGCAGTTCTTC.

The table lists this clonotype with a few counts. The chain employs TRBV19 and TRBJ1-1, with 9 bases lining up with TRBD1. Per the germline V gene, CDR1 is LNHDA and CDR2 is SQIVND (reference sequence). CDR3 size: 13 residues. V was pared by 5 bases and J by 10 bases, with 8 bases of the junction left unmatched. The CDR3 coding sequence is TGTGCCAGTAGTTTACAGGGGGCATTCGGAGCTTTCTTT. The encoded protein is CASSLQGAFGAFF.

This clonotype was observed a few times. CDR3 loop: CASSWGGTGNTEAFF. CDR3 coding DNA: TGCGCCAGCAGCTGGGGGGGGACGGGGAACACTGAAGCTTTCTTT. This sequence joins TRBV5-1 and TRBJ1-1; tentatively, D is TRBD1 (5 bases). The V gene's germline CDR1 is SGHRS and CDR2 YFSETQ. V was shortened by 3 bases and J by 1 base, with 13 bases between the two germline ends. This CDR3 is built from 15 residues.

The chain combines TRBV6-2 or TRBV6-3 with TRBJ1-1; the D is unclear. The CDR3 is 14 residues long. From germline, CDR1 is MNHEY and CDR2 SVGEGT. The ends were cut back, 6 bases at V and 3 bases at J, with 14 bases in the middle. CDR3 coding DNA: TGTGCCAGCAGACCACCGACAAGGTACACTGAAGCTTTCTTT. Its protein is CASRPPTRYTEAFF.